The sequence of this TCR beta chain was determined in a study of shared clonotypes between healthy human individuals. Here immunoSEQ multiplex PCR was the method, and the copy in TCRdb shows in-frame clones only, minus some. The sample shows around 700,000 clones, about three quarters of them seen only once. The sequence derives from a woman in her twenties or thirties in good health. What was sequenced was memory CD4+ T cells sorted from blood. As to subset: CD45RA-negative fraction.

CDR3 sequence: CASSQERGRDTGELFF. The DNA of the CDR3 is TGCGCCAGCAGCCAAGAACGCGGGAGAGACACCGGGGAGCTGTTTTTT. The V gene is TRBV4-1, the J gene TRBJ2-2, with 7 bases that match TRBD2. The CDR3 runs 16 residues. The germline V gene has CDR1 MGHRA and CDR2 YSYEKL. With V trimmed by 0 bases and J by 3 bases, 4 bases remained unmatched.